These 2 T cell receptor beta chains share one sample of origin, sequenced in a study of beta chain features in type 1 diabetes. Of the isolated RNA, all was reverse transcribed, and so the sequenced material was expressed TCRB transcripts. Profiled with immunoSEQ multiplex PCR; TCRdb holds only in-frame clones, not every one. The sample yields around 190,000 clones, about 12% seen once. The specimen sequenced was central memory CD4+ T cells from blood. The source of these receptors is a woman aged 18 to 35 in good health.

This clone has a handful of counts. The rearrangement links TRBV29-1 to TRBJ1-2; perhaps TRBD1 as D (6 bases). The CDR3 length is 13 residues. Between the trimmed V and J ends, which lost 3 bases and 8 bases, there was a span of 16 bases. Germline values: CDR1 SQVTM, CDR2 ANQGSEA. The CDR3 spells CSVDRTGQMGYTF. DNA for the CDR3: TGCAGCGTTGATCGAACAGGGCAGATGGGCTACACCTTC.

This clone was seen more than once but under ten times. This chain joins TRBV11-2 and TRBJ1-3, with 9 bases lining up with TRBD1. The V and J ends lost 5 bases and 8 bases, in that order; junction bases with no gene match: 7. The CDR3 covers 14 residues. Germline CDR1 and CDR2: SGHAT and FQNNGV. The CDR3 DNA reads TGTGCCAGCAGCATACAGGGGGCTGGGTACACCATATATTTT. Translation: CASSIQGAGYTIYF.